This T cell receptor (beta chain) was profiled in a study of beta chain features in type 1 diabetes. The isolated RNA, all of it, was reverse transcribed, so expressed TCRB transcripts were what got sequenced. Only in-frame clones appear in the TCRdb table, and some are missing; sequencing was by immunoSEQ multiplex PCR. The sample contains approximately 50,000 clones, 55% to 70% of which appear only once. Regarding the study as a whole: The question left open here concerned HLA type influencing TCRB rearrangement. Moderately but significantly shorter TCRB CDR3s were found in Type 1 diabetes patients in all four CD4+ subsets.

This CDR3 comprises 14 residues. Germline values: CDR1 MNHEY, CDR2 SVGAGI. About this clone: Its antigen is undetermined. A junction end diverges from the germline sequence, so it may reflect a read error.

The chain carries TRBV6-5 and TRBJ2-6; a possible D gene is TRBD1 (6 bases). This TCR derives from a woman aged 25 to 39 with type 1 diabetes. Sequenced: stem cell memory CD4+ T cells from blood. For the CDR3, the DNA is TGTGCCAGCAGAACAGGGCCTGGGGCCAACATCCTGACTTTC. This gives the protein CASRTGPGANILTF.